The present TCR beta chain was sequenced within a study of immune cell composition in non-small cell lung cancer. The CDR3 has 15 residues. CDR1 SGHNT and CDR2 YENEEA come from the germline V gene. The J segment lost 0 bases and the V segment lost 6 bases, leaving 4 bases of the junction unmatched. As regards this clone: What it recognizes is unknown.

Study findings and constraints: TIL tumour reactivity correlated with maximal tumour-associated clone frequency in adenocarcinoma. Approximately 79% of squamous and around 35% of adenocarcinoma cases had tumour-associated clones >0.5%. Squamous lung tumours showed higher top 10 clone scores and clonality than adenocarcinomas. Tumour TCR-beta clonality showed no significant link to smoking pack-years.

Generated by immunoSEQ multiplex PCR, the TCRdb table keeps only in-frame clones and is missing some. This sample carries about 1,900 clones, less than 85% of them seen once, and the ten largest clones take roughly 9.9%. The sequenced sample consisted of lung tumor tissue. The chain employs TRBV11-3 and TRBJ2-2; TRBD2 matches at 7 bases. This TCR came from a human donor with non-small cell lung cancer. CDR3 DNA: TGTGCCAGCAGTCAGGGACTACCGAACACCGGGGAGCTGTTTTTT. Residues: CASSQGLPNTGELFF.